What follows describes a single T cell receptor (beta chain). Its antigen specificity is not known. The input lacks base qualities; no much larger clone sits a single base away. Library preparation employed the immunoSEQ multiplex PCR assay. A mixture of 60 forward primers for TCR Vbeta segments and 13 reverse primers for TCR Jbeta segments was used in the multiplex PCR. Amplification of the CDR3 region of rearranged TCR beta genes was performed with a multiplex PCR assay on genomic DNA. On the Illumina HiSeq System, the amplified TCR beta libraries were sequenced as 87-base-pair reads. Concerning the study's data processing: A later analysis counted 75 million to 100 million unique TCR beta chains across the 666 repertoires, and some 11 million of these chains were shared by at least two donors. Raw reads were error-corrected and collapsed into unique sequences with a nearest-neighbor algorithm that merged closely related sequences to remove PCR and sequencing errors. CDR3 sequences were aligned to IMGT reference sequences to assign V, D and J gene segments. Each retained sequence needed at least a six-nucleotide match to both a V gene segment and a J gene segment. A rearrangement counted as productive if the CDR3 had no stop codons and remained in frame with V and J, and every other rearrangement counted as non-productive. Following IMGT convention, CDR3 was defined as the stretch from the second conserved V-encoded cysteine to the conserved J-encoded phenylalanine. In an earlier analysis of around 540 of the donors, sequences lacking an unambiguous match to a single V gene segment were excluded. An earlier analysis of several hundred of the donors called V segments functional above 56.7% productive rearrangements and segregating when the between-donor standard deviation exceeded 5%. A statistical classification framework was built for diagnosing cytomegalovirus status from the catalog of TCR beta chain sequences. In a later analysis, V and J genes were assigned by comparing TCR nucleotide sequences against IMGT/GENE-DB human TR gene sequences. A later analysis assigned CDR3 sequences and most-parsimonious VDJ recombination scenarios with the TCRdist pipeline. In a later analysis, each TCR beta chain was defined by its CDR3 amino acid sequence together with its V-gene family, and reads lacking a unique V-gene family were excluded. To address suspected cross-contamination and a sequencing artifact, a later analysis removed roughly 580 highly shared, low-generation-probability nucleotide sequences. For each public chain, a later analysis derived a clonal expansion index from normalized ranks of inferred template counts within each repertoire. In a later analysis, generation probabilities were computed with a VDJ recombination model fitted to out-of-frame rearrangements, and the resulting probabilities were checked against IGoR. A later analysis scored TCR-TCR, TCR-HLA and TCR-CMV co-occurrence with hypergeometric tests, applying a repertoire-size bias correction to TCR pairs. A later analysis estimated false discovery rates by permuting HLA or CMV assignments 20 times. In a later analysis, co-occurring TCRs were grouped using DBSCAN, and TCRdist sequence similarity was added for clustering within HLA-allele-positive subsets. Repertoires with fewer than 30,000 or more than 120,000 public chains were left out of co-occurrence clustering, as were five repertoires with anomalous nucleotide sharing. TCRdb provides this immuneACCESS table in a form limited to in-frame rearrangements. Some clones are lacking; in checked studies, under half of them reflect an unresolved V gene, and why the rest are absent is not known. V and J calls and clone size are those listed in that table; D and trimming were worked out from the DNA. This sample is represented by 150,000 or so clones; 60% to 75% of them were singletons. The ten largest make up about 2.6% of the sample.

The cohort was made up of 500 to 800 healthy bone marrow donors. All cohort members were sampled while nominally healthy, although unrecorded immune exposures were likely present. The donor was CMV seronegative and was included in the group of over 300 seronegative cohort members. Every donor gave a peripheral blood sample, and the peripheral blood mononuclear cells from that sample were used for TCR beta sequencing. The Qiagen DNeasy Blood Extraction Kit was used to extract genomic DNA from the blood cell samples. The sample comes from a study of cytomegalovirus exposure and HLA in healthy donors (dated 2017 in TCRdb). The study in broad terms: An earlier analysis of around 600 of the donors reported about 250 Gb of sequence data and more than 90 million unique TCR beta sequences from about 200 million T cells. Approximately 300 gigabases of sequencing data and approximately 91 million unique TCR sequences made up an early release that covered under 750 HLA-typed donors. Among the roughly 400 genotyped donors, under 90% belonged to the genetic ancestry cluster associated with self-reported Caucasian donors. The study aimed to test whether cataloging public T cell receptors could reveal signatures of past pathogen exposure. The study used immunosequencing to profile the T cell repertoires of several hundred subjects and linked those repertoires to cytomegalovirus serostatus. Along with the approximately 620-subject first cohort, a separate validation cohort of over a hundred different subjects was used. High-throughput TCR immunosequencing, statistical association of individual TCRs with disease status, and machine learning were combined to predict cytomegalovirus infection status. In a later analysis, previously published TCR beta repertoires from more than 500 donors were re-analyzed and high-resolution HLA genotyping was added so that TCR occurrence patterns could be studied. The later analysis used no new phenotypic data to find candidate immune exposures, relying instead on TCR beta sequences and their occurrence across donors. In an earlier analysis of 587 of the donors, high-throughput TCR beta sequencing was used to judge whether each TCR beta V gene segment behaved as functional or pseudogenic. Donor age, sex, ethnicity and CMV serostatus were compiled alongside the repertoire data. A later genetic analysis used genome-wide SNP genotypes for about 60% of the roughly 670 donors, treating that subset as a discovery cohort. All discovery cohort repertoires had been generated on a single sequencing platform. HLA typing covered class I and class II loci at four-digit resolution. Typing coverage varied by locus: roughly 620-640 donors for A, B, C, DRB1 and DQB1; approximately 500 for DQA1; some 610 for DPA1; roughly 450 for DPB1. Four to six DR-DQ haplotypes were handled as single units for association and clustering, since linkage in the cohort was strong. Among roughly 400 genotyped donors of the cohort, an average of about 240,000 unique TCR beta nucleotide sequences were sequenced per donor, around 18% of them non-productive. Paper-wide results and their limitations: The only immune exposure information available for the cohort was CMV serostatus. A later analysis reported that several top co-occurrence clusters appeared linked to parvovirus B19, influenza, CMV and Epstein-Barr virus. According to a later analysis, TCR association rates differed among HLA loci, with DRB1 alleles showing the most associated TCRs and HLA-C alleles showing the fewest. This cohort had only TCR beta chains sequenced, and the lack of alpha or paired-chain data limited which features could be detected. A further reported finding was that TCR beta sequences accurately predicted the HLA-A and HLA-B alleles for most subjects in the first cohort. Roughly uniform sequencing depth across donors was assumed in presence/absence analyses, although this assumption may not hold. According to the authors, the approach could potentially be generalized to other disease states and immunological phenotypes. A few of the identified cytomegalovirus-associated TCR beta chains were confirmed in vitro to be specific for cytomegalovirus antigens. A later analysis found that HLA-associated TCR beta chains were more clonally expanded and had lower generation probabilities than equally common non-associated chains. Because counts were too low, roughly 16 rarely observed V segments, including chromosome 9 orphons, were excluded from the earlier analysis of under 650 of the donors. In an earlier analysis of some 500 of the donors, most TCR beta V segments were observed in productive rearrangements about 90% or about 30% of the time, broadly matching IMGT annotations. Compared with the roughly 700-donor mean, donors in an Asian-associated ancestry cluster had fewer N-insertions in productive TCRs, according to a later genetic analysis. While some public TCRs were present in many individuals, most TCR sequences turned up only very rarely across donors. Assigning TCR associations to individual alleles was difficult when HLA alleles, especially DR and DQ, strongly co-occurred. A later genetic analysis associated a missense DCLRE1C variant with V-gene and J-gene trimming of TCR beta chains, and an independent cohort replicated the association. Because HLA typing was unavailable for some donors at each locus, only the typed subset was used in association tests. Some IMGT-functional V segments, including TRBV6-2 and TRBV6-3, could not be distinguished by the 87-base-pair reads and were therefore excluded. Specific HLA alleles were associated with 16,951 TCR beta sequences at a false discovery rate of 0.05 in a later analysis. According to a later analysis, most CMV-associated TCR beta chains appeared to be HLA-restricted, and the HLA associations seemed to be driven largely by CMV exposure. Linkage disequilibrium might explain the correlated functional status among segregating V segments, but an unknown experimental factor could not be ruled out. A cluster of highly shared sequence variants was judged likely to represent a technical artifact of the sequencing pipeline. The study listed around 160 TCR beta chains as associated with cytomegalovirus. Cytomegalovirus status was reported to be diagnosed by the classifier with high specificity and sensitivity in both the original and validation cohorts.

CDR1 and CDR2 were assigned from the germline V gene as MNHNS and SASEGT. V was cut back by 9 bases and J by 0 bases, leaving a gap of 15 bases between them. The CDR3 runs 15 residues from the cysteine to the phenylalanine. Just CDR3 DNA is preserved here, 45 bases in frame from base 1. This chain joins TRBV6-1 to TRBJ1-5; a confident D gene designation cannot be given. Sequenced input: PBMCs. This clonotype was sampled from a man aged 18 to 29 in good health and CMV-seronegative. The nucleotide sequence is TGTGCCAGTCACTTATCCACTCTTAGCAATCAGCCCCAGCATTTT. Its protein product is CASHLSTLSNQPQHF.